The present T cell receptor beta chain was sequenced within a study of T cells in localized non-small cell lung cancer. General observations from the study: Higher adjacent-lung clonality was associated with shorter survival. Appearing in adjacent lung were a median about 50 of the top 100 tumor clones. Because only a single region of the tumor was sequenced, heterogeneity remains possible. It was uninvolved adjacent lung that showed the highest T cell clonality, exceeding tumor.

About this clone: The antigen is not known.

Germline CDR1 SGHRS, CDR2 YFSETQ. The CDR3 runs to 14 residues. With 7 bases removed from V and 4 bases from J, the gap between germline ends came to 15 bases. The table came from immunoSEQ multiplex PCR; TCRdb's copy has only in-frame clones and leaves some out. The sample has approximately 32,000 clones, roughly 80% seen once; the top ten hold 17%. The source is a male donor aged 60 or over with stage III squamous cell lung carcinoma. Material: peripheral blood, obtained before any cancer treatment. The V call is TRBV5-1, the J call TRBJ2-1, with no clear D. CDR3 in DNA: TGCGCCAGCCAATCAGATCGGGTATACAATGAGCAGTTCTTC. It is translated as CASQSDRVYNEQFF.